The TCR beta chain under discussion was sequenced for a study of identical twins. The study's findings and limits: A cross-sectional statistical analysis, not follow-up of the same donors, supported the conclusions.

The cDNA had a unique molecular identifier and a template-switch universal primer site. TCRdb re-derived calls from the 5' RACE reads in MiXCR, one entry per CDR3 protein. The sample has hundreds of thousands of distinct CDR3 sequences, approximately 8.3% seen once. The CDR3 has 13 amino acids. Germline-derived CDR1 and CDR2 are MNHNS and SASEGT. V shed 6 bases and J 6 bases; nucleotides not matched to a gene: 4. There are many counts of this clonotype. Its target is unknown. The data also belong to a second study, concerning yellow fever vaccine responses in identical twins.

This clonotype was obtained from a woman aged 18-29 years in good health. Source material: memory (CD45RO+) T cells sorted from blood. The chain links TRBV6-1 to TRBJ2-2, with TRBD1 identical over 7 bases. CDR3 nucleotide sequence: TGTGCCAGCAGAACAGGGGAAGCCGGGGAGCTGTTTTTT. This translates into CASRTGEAGELFF.